The entry that follows covers one T cell receptor beta chain sequence. No antigen is known for it. The donors were members of the validation cohort comprising over a hundred subjects, separate from the roughly 680-subject first cohort. This entry is derived from a study of cytomegalovirus exposure and HLA in healthy donors. This CDR3 contains 14 residues. Trimming shortened V by 2 bases and J by 2 bases, and 8 bases separated the two germline ends. CDR1 is SGHNT, CDR2 YYREEE, per germline (reference sequence). The method was immunoSEQ multiplex PCR; TCRdb's version includes in-frame clones alone and lacks a portion of them. The sample has approximately 150,000 clones, more than 75% seen once. Study-level findings and limits: A classifier reportedly called cytomegalovirus status with high sensitivity and specificity. According to the study, roughly 160 TCR beta chains were cytomegalovirus-associated. Researchers reported that a few CMV-associated chains were confirmed in vitro as CMV antigen-specific.

The chain carries TRBV5-4 and TRBJ1-3; perhaps TRBD1 as D (6 bases). Sequencing was carried out using PBMCs. The TCR sequence derives from a man between 18 and 35 years old in good health and CMV-seropositive. CDR3 DNA: TGTGCCAGCAGCTTACAGGGAACTGGAAACACCATATATTTT. As protein: CASSLQGTGNTIYF.